The rows below give T cell receptor beta chains drawn from one sample of a study of blood T cell repertoires in COVID-19. Data came from immunoSEQ multiplex PCR; TCRdb stores just in-frame clones and leaves some out. The table has fewer than 400,000 clones, 92% seen once. The sample comprised PBMCs or T cells enriched from blood (not recorded which). All receptors come from a woman in her 30s who had recovered from COVID-19. Each CDR3 is given with its conserved first and last residue. Each record gives: clone size, J gene, D gene, V gene, CDR3 DNA, CDR3 protein. The D gene is left open where the match is weak. Clone size is given for some rows only: seen once, a few or many times, or a class if the clone is expanded.

>.|TRBJ2-3|TRBD2|TRBV28
TGTGCCAGCAGTTTGGCGGCGGGAGGGCCTATTGATACGCAGTATTTT
CASSLAAGGPIDTQYF
>.|TRBJ1-4|.|TRBV6-2/TRBV6-3
TGTGCCAGCAGTCGGAAGGGACTGGAAAAACTGTTTTTT
CASSRKGLEKLFF
>.|TRBJ1-1|.|TRBV7-9
TGTGCCAGCAGTCGTTTCGGGCAGGGAGGCACTGAAGCTTTCTTT
CASSRFGQGGTEAFF
>.|TRBJ2-5|TRBD1|TRBV20-1
TGCAGTGCTAGTGGGACAGCCGCCTTGACCCAGTACTTC
CSASGTAALTQYF
>.|TRBJ1-1|TRBD1|TRBV18
TGTGCCAGCTCCGGACAGGGGATGAACACTGAAGCTTTCTTT
CASSGQGMNTEAFF
>.|TRBJ2-2|.|TRBV28
TGTGCCAGCAGTCCCCGGACCGGGATTCGGGACACCGGGGAGCTGTTTTTT
CASSPRTGIRDTGELFF
>.|TRBJ2-5|TRBD1|TRBV11-3
TGTGCCAGCAGCGGTCCCCGGGACAGGAATCTTGAGACCCAGTACTTC
CASSGPRDRNLETQYF
>.|TRBJ1-2|TRBD1|TRBV20-1
TGCAGTGCGAGTAAACAGGGGGCAATGAACTATGGCTACACCTTC
CSASKQGAMNYGYTF
>.|TRBJ2-5|TRBD2|TRBV29-1
TGCAGCGCAAGGGAGGGTAGCGGGACTTCGGGGACCCAGTACTTC
CSAREGSGTSGTQYF
>.|TRBJ2-3|TRBD2|TRBV11-3
TGTGCCAGCAGCTCGCAGGGACTAGCGGGCTACCGAGCCCCGACAGATACGCAGTATTTT
CASSSQGLAGYRAPTDTQYF
>.|TRBJ2-3|TRBD2|TRBV5-1
TGCGCCAGCAGCTCCTCCCACCCAGTTAGCGGGAGTAGGTCAGATACGCAGTATTTT
CASSSSHPVSGSRSDTQYF
>once|TRBJ1-1|.|TRBV28
TGTGCCAGCATGGGCCAGAACACTGAAGCTTTCTTT
CASMGQNTEAFF
>.|TRBJ1-2|.|TRBV7-9
TGTGCCAGCAGCTTATGGGGTGATTCGGGGAATGGCTACACCTTC
CASSLWGDSGNGYTF
>.|TRBJ2-2|TRBD2|TRBV5-1
TGCGCCAGCAGCTTGGAAGCGGGGGCGGGGACCGGGGAGCTGTTTTTT
CASSLEAGAGTGELFF
>.|TRBJ2-7|TRBD2|TRBV7-2
TGTGCCAGCAGCTTGGGCGGGGGAATCTACGAGCAGTACTTC
CASSLGGGIYEQYF
>.|TRBJ1-3|.|TRBV3-1/TRBV3-2
TGTGCCAGCAGCCAAGCGCGAGGGTTCTCTGGAAACACCATATATTTT
CASSQARGFSGNTIYF
>few|TRBJ1-2|.|TRBV20-1
TGCAGTGCTAGTCCCCTAGCTAACTATGGCTACACCTTC
CSASPLANYGYTF